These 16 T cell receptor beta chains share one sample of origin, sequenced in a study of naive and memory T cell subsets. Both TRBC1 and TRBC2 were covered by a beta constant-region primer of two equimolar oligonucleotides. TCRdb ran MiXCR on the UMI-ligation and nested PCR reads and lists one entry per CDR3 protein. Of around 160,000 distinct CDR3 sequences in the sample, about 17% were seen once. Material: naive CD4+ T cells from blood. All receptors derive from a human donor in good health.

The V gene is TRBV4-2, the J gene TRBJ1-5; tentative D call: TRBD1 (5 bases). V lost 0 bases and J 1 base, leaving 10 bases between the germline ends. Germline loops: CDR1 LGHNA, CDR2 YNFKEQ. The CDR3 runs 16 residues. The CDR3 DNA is TGTGCCAGCAGCCAAGATCTATCAGGGAGCAATCAGCCCCAGCATTTT. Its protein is CASSQDLSGSNQPQHF.

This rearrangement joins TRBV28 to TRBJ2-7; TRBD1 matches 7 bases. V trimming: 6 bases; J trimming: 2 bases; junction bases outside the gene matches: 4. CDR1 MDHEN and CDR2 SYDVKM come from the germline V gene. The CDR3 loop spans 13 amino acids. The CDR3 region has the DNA TGTGCCAGCAGCAAGACAGGGCCCTACGAGCAGTACTTC. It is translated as CASSKTGPYEQYF.

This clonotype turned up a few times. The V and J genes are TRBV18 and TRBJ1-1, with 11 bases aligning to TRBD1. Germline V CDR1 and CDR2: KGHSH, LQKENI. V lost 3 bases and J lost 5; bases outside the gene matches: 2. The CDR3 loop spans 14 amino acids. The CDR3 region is CASSPGQGVTEAFF. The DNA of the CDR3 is TGTGCCAGCTCACCGGGACAGGGGGTTACTGAAGCTTTCTTT. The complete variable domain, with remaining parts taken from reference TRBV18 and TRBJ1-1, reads NAGVMQNPRHLVRRRGQEARLRCSPMKGHSHVYWYRQLPEEGLKFMVYLQKENIIDESGMPKERFSAEFPKEGPSILRIQQVVRGDSAAYFCASSPGQGVTEAFFGQGTRLTVV.

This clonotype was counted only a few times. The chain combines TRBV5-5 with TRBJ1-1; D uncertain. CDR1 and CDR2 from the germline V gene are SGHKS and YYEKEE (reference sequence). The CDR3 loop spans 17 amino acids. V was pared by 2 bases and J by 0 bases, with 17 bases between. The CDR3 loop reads CASSFQAVLTLNTEAFF. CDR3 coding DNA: TGTGCCAGCAGCTTTCAGGCCGTACTCACCTTGAACACTGAAGCTTTCTTT. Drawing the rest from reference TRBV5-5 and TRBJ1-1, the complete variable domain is DAGVTQSPTHLIKTRGQQVTLRCSPISGHKSVSWYQQVLGQGPQFIFQYYEKEERGRGNFPDRFSARQFPNYSSELNVNALLLGDSALYLCASSFQAVLTLNTEAFFGQGTRLTVV.

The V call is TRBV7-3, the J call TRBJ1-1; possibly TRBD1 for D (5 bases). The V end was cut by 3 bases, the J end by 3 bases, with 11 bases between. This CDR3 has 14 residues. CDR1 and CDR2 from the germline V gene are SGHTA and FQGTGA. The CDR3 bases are TGTGCCAGCAGCTTGGCAGGGACGGACACTGAAGCTTTCTTT. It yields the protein CASSLAGTDTEAFF.

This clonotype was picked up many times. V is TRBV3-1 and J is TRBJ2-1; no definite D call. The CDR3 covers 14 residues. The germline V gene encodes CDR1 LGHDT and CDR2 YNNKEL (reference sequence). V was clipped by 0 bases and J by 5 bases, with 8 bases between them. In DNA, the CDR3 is TGTGCCAGCAGCCAAGATAGTAATGACAATGAGCAGTTCTTC. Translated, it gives CASSQDSNDNEQFF.

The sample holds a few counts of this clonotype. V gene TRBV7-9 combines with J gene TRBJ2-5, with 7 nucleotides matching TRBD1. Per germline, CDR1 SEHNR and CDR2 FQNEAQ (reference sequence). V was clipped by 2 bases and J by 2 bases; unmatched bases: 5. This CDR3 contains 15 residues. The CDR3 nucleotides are TGTGCCAGCAGCTTATTCCAGGGGGAACAAGAGACCCAGTACTTC. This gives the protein CASSLFQGEQETQYF.

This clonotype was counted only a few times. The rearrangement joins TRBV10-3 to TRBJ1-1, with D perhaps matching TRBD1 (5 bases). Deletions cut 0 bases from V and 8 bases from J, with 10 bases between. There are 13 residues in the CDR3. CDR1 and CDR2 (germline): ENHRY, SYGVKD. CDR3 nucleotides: TGTGCCATCAGTGAGTCGTCTGGGACGGAAGCTTTCTTT. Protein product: CAISESSGTEAFF.

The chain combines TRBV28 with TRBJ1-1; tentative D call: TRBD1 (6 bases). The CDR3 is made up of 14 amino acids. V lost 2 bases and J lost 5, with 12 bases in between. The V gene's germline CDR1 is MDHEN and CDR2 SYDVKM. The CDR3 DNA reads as TGTGCCAGCAGTTTAAGGGGGGAATGGACTGAAGCTTTCTTT. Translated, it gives CASSLRGEWTEAFF.

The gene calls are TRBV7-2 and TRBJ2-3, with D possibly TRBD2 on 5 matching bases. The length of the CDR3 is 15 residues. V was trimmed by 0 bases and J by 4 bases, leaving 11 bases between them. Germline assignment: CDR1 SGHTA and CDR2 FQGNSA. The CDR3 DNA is TGTGCCAGCAGCTTAGCGTACTCCGGGGCAGATACGCAGTATTTT. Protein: CASSLAYSGADTQYF.

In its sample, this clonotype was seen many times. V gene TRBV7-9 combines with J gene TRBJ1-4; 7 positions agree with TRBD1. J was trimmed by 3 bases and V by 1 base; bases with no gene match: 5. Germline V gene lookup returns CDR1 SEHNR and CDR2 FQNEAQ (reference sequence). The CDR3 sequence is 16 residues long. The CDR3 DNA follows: TGTGCCAGCAGCTTAGACGGGACAGTGCCTAATGAAAAACTGTTTTTT. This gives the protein CASSLDGTVPNEKLFF.

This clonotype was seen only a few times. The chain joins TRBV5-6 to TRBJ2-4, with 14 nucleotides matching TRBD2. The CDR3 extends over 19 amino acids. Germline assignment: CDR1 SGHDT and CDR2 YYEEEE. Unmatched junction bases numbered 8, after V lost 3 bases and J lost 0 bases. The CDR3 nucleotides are TGTGCCAGCAGCTACCGACAGGGGACTAGCGGGAGAGCCAAAAACATTCAGTACTTC. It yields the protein CASSYRQGTSGRAKNIQYF.

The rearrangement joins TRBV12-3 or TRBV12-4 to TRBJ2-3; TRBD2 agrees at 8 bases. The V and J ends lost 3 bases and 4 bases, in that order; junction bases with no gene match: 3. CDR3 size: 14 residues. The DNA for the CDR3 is TGTGCCAGCAGTTTCGGGAGGGCGGCAGATACGCAGTATTTT. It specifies CASSFGRAADTQYF.

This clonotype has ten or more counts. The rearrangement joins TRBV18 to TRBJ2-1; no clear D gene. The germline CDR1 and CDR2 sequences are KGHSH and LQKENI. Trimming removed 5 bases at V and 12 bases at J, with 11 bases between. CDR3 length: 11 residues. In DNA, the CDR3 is TGTGCCAGCTCAGACTCCAGGAGGCAGTTCTTC. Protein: CASSDSRRQFF.

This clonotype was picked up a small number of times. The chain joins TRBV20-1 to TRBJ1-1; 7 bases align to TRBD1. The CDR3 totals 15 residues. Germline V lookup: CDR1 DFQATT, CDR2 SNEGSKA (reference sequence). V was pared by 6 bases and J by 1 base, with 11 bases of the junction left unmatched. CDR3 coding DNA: TGCAGTGCGCAGCCGACAGGGAGTCCGAACACTGAAGCTTTCTTT. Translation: CSAQPTGSPNTEAFF.

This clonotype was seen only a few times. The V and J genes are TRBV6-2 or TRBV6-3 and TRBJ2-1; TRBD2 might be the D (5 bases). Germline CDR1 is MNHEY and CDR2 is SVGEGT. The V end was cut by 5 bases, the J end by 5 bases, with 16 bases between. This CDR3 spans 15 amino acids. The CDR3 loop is CASSDLLGSNNEQFF. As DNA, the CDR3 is TGTGCCAGCAGTGACCTCTTAGGGAGCAACAATGAGCAGTTCTTC.